The clone carrying this TCR beta chain has ten or more counts. TCRdb ran MiXCR on the reads and lists one entry per CDR3 protein. In the table there are about 210,000 distinct CDR3 sequences, 5% to 8.5% of which are singletons. Germline V lookup: CDR1 MDHEN, CDR2 SYDVKM. V lost 4 bases to trimming and J lost 2 bases, with 8 bases between them. This CDR3 is built from 13 residues. These data belong to a study of T cell repertoires in cytomegalovirus infection. Specimen: PBMCs. The rearrangement links TRBV28 to TRBJ2-5, with D perhaps TRBD2 (5 bases). The origin of this receptor is a human donor in good health (CMV status not recorded). Some clones in this sample may be carry-over from other donors' samples. The CDR3: CASSSGLQETQYF. CDR3 in DNA: TGTGCCAGCAGTTCCGGACTTCAAGAGACCCAGTACTTC.